This TCR beta chain came from a study of T-cell reconstitution after alpha-beta-depleted transplantation in children. As for this clonotype: The antigen remains unidentified.

V lost 4 bases to trimming and J lost 4 bases; unmatched junction nucleotides: 7. The CDR3 has 16 amino acids. Looked up from germline, CDR1 is MNHEY and CDR2 is SVGAGI. Preparation of the TCRbeta library involved a method that used unique molecular identifiers. From the PCR reads, TCRdb called clonotypes with MiXCR, one entry per CDR3 protein. The sample holds hundreds of thousands of distinct CDR3 sequences; over 10% are singletons and the top ten take over 2%. General study results and limits: Several hundred expanded graft clones reportedly were the source of alpha-beta T cells about two months after transplant. At the one-year point after transplant, T-cell counts and TCRbeta diversity were found to come mostly from T cells that had been newly produced. Surviving recipient T cells and thymic progenitors produced the high day-60 TCRbeta diversity seen in some patients.

The sequence was collected from a male patient between 10 and 17 years old who had a stem cell transplant for acute myeloid leukemia, so the T cells may come from the graft donor. Here the sequenced sample was PBMCs, mostly from graft donor cells, taken 360 days after TCRalphabeta/CD19-depleted stem cell transplant. The chain has TRBV6-5 and TRBJ2-1; 10 bases fit TRBD2. CDR3 DNA: TGTGCCAGCAGTTTTTCACTAGCGGGACCATACAATGAGCAGTTCTTC. Protein product: CASSFSLAGPYNEQFF.